One sample yielded the 28 T cell receptor beta chains listed below, sequenced in a study of T cell clones after liver transplantation (dated by TCRdb to between 2018 and 2020). The method was the immunoSEQ multiplex PCR assay. Here the immuneACCESS table is served through TCRdb, limited to in-frame sequences with V and J called. Missing clones are a known gap in these copies; in checked studies unresolved V genes cover under half, and the rest lacks a known reason. In all, the sample holds about 50,000 clones, and roughly 70% of those were seen once. The ten largest clonotypes hold 9.5% to 10% of the sample. The sample here was CD4+ T cells from blood, taken more than 52 months after liver transplant. The receptors here all came from a human patient who received a liver transplant. Following a transplant, a fraction of the T cells may be traceable to the graft donor.

V gene TRBV28 combines with J gene TRBJ1-6; the D gene is possibly TRBD1 (6 bases). Trimming shortened V by 3 bases and J by 5 bases, and 11 bases separated the two germline ends. Germline CDR1 MDHEN, CDR2 SYDVKM. The CDR3 sequence is 15 residues long. The DNA of the CDR3 is TGTGCCAGCAGTTTCTCAGGGGCGAATAATTCACCCCTCCACTTT. As protein: CASSFSGANNSPLHF.

This clone was found once. The chain carries TRBV7-2 and TRBJ1-4; D may be TRBD1 (5 bases). The length of the CDR3 is 15 residues. Germline V gene sequence: CDR1 SGHTA, CDR2 FQGNSA. V was trimmed by 1 base and J by 7 bases, leaving 13 bases between them. The CDR3 DNA sequence: TGTGCCAGCAGCTTAGACCCGGGACCGGCTGAAAAACTGTTTTTT. Its translation is CASSLDPGPAEKLFF.

The V gene is TRBV30, the J gene TRBJ2-7; TRBD2 is a possible D gene (5 bases). This CDR3 has 14 residues. The V end lost 0 bases, the J end lost 7 bases, and 16 bases lay between the germline ends. In germline, CDR1 is GTSNPN, CDR2 SVGIG (reference sequence). The CDR3 nucleotides are TGTGCCTGGAGTGTATTTACGGCGGGCGGGGAGCAGTACTTC. It codes for CAWSVFTAGGEQYF.

In its sample, this clone was seen a few times. V usage is TRBV7-3 and J usage is TRBJ2-2; a possible D gene is TRBD2 (6 bases). Trimming left V 1 base short and J 1 base short, with 7 bases between. CDR3 length: 15 residues. Germline lookup yields CDR1 SGHTA and CDR2 FQGTGA. The CDR3 loop is CASSLNGGNTGELFF. Here the CDR3 DNA reads TGTGCCAGCAGCTTAAACGGGGGGAACACCGGGGAGCTGTTTTTT. Full variable domain (outside the CDR3, taken from reference TRBV7-3 and TRBJ2-2): GAGVSQTPSNKVTEKGKYVELRCDPISGHTALYWYRQSLGQGPEFLIYFQGTGAADDSGLPNDRFFAVRPEGSVSTLKIQRTERGDSAVYLCASSLNGGNTGELFFGEGSRLTVL.

The chain uses TRBV5-1 and TRBJ2-1; D gene unclear. The germline V gene encodes CDR1 SGHRS and CDR2 YFSETQ. The CDR3 contains 15 residues. V lost 4 bases and J lost 2, with 13 bases in between. CDR3 coding DNA: TGCGCCAGCAGCGCCTCAGGTTTAGCCTACAATGAGCAGTTCTTC. Its translation is CASSASGLAYNEQFF.

The chain joins TRBV9 to TRBJ2-3; 8 positions agree with TRBD2. Looked up from germline, CDR1 is SGDLS and CDR2 is YYNGEE. This CDR3 contains 18 residues. J lost 6 bases, V lost 1 base, and 16 bases had no gene match. CDR3 in DNA: TGTGCCAGCAGCGTAAGATGGGCAGCGGGGGTAGGCCAGGATACGCAGTATTTT. This codes for CASSVRWAAGVGQDTQYF.

This clone was seen a handful of times. V is TRBV7-2 and J is TRBJ1-4, with D perhaps TRBD1 (6 bases). CDR1 is SGHTA and CDR2 is FQGNSA in the germline V gene. The CDR3 has 15 amino acids. Between the trimmed V and J ends, which lost 5 bases and 2 bases, there was a span of 12 bases. CDR3 nucleotides: TGTGCCAGCAGCGGCCAAGGGGGGACTAATGAAAAACTGTTTTTT. Translated, it gives CASSGQGGTNEKLFF.

V gene TRBV25-1 combines with J gene TRBJ1-5, with D perhaps TRBD1 (5 bases). CDR1 and CDR2 from the germline V gene are MGHDK and SYGVNS. The CDR3 consists of 16 residues. V was pared by 4 bases and J by 0 bases, with 13 bases between. The CDR3 DNA reads as TGTGCCAGCAGTGGGCCGGGGCAGGATAGCAATCAGCCCCAGCATTTT. This gives the protein CASSGPGQDSNQPQHF.

V usage is TRBV29-1 and J usage is TRBJ2-1, with TRBD2 matching over 8 bases. Trimming took 3 bases from V and 6 from J; bases not matched to a gene: 7. CDR1 is SQVTM and CDR2 is ANQGSEA in the germline V gene. CDR3 size: 14 residues. The CDR3 protein is CSVDTPGGFNEQFF. The CDR3 nucleotides read TGCAGCGTTGACACCCCGGGGGGGTTCAATGAGCAGTTCTTC.

J is TRBJ1-2 and V is TRBV7-9; no reliable D call. Trimming pared 1 base from V and 2 bases from J, leaving 8 bases between. The CDR3 runs 14 residues. Germline V gene data show CDR1 as SEHNR and CDR2 as FQNEAQ (reference sequence). CDR3 DNA sequence: TGTGCCAGCAGCTTAGACAGACCCAACTATGGCTACACCTTC. Protein sequence: CASSLDRPNYGYTF. The full variable domain, rest sourced from reference TRBV7-9 and TRBJ1-2, is DTGVSQNPRHKITKRGQNVTFRCDPISEHNRLYWYRQTLGQGPEFLTYFQNEAQLEKSRLLSDRFSAERPKGSFSTLEIQRTEQGDSAMYLCASSLDRPNYGYTFGSGTRLTVV.

The chain links TRBV6-1 to TRBJ2-7; D gene uncertain. V was pared by 1 base and J by 0 bases, with 13 bases between. CDR1 is MNHNS and CDR2 is SASEGT in the germline V gene. There are 16 residues in the CDR3. The CDR3 nucleotides are TGTGCCAGCAGTGAAGGTGAACTGCATTCCTCCTACGAGCAGTACTTC. As protein: CASSEGELHSSYEQYF.

J is TRBJ1-1 and V is TRBV5-8, with 8 positions matching TRBD1. Germline CDR1 SGHTS, CDR2 YDEGEE. This CDR3 has 15 residues. The V segment lost 4 bases and the J segment 3 bases; nucleotides outside the gene matches: 8. The CDR3 sequence: CASSNGVTGDTEAFF. The CDR3 coding sequence is TGTGCCAGCAGCAATGGGGTGACAGGGGACACTGAAGCTTTCTTT.

This sequence joins TRBV5-5 and TRBJ2-7, with D possibly called TRBD1 or TRBD2 (5 bases each). Germline CDR1 is SGHKS and CDR2 is YYEKEE (reference sequence). Trimming removed 4 bases from V and 0 bases from J, with 14 bases in between. CDR3 length: 15 residues. The CDR3 loop is CASSRRRDPSYEQYF. Here the CDR3 DNA reads TGTGCCAGCAGCCGCCGCAGGGACCCCTCCTACGAGCAGTACTTC.

V usage is TRBV11-3 and J usage is TRBJ1-1; no clear D gene. This CDR3 is 14 amino acids long. The germline CDR1 and CDR2 sequences are SGHNT and YENEEA. V was pared by 5 bases and J by 2 bases, with 12 bases between. The CDR3 DNA sequence: TGTGCCAGCAGCCAGAACCGGGTAAACACTGAAGCTTTCTTT. Its translation: CASSQNRVNTEAFF.

The chain recombines TRBV5-4 with TRBJ2-3, with D maybe TRBD1 (5 bases). The ends were cut back, 0 bases at V and 1 base at J, with 9 bases in the middle. CDR1 and CDR2 from the germline V gene are SGHNT and YYREEE (reference sequence). The CDR3 spans 15 residues. The CDR3 loop is CASSLGGRGTDTQYF. The CDR3 coding sequence is TGTGCCAGCAGCTTGGGCGGCAGGGGCACAGATACGCAGTATTTT.

V and J are TRBV6-4 and TRBJ1-6; D gene ambiguous. V was pared by 0 bases and J by 13 bases, with 10 bases between. The CDR3 loop spans 13 amino acids. Germline V gene lookup returns CDR1 MRHNA and CDR2 SNTAGT. CDR3: CASSDSAAGPLHF. Here the CDR3 DNA reads TGTGCCAGCAGTGACTCGGCGGCCGGGCCCCTCCACTTT.

The V gene is TRBV7-8, the J gene TRBJ2-7; TRBD2 matches 7 bases. Germline V CDR1 and CDR2: SGHVS, FQNEAQ. With 5 bases clipped from V and 10 bases from J, the junction kept 14 bases outside the gene matches. This CDR3 comprises 14 residues. CDR3 residues: CASSLGEGTFGQYF. CDR3 bases: TGTGCCAGCAGCCTCGGGGAGGGGACCTTCGGACAGTACTTC.

The chain has TRBV19 and TRBJ1-1; D call uncertain. The V gene lost 0 bases and the J gene lost 0 bases, with 8 bases spanning the gap. The CDR3 contains 15 residues. The germline V gene encodes CDR1 LNHDA and CDR2 SQIVND (reference sequence). The CDR3 loop reads CASSIEGIMNTEAFF. DNA of the CDR3: TGTGCCAGTAGTATAGAAGGGATCATGAACACTGAAGCTTTCTTT.

This rearrangement joins TRBV10-3 to TRBJ2-7; the D is unclear. The CDR3 totals 15 residues. Germline V gene sequence: CDR1 ENHRY, CDR2 SYGVKD. Trimming left V 2 bases short and J 1 base short, with 12 bases between. Here the CDR3 reads CAISEAATASYEQYF. As DNA, the CDR3 is TGTGCCATCAGTGAGGCGGCGACCGCTTCCTACGAGCAGTACTTC.

CDR3 loop: CASSPSGQNQPQHF. The DNA for the CDR3 is TGTGCCAGCAGTCCGTCGGGACAAAATCAGCCCCAGCATTTT. The rearrangement links TRBV2 to TRBJ1-5; a possible D gene is TRBD1 (6 bases). CDR3 length: 14 amino acids. Trimming took 5 bases from V and 4 from J, leaving 12 bases between them. Per germline, CDR1 SNHLY and CDR2 FYNNEI.

The gene calls are TRBV29-1 and TRBJ2-5; no reliable D call. V was cut by 3 bases and J by 1 base, with 9 bases left in between. Germline V gene lookup returns CDR1 SQVTM and CDR2 ANQGSEA. The CDR3 has 13 amino acids. The CDR3 nucleotides are TGCAGCGTTGATGGAGCAGCCCAAGAGACCCAGTACTTC. It is translated as CSVDGAAQETQYF.

This clone appeared once. The chain recombines TRBV9 with TRBJ2-3; TRBD2 is a possible D gene (7 bases). From germline, CDR1 is SGDLS and CDR2 YYNGEE. This CDR3 region has 14 residues. Trimming removed 6 bases at V and 2 bases at J, with 13 bases between. In DNA, the CDR3 is TGTGCCAGCACCGGGGGGCAGCTCACAGATACGCAGTATTTT. Translated: CASTGGQLTDTQYF.

This clone was counted only a few times. Other DNA variants within this sample encode the same CDR3. This chain links TRBV27 with TRBJ2-3; D is unresolved. The germline V gene has CDR1 MNHEY and CDR2 SMNVEV (reference sequence). V was cut by 3 bases and J by 4 bases, with 8 bases left in between. The CDR3 length is 13 residues. The chain's CDR3 is CASSFTWADTQYF. The CDR3 DNA reads as TGTGCCAGCAGTTTTACCTGGGCAGATACGCAGTATTTT.

The rearrangement uses TRBV5-1 and TRBJ1-1, with D possibly being TRBD1 (6 bases). Germline CDR1 SGHRS, CDR2 YFSETQ. The CDR3 sequence is 15 residues long. V was shortened by 4 bases and J by 5 bases, with 18 bases between the two germline ends. CDR3 sequence reads: CASSPVGGGETEAFF. CDR3 DNA sequence: TGCGCCAGCAGCCCCGTCGGAGGGGGAGAGACTGAAGCTTTCTTT.

The gene calls are TRBV19 and TRBJ1-5; D remains unclear. The V end lost 6 bases, the J end lost 0 bases, and 12 bases lay between the germline ends. Germline V gene lookup returns CDR1 LNHDA and CDR2 SQIVND (reference sequence). The CDR3 runs 15 residues. CDR3 DNA sequence: TGTGCCAGTAGAATATCGACCGTTAGCAATCAGCCCCAGCATTTT. Amino acid sequence: CASRISTVSNQPQHF.

As concerns this clone: This specimen includes other DNA sequences encoding the same CDR3. The chain has TRBV6-6 and TRBJ2-7; the D is unclear. The CDR3 length is 11 residues. V was pared by 5 bases and J by 1 base, with 3 bases between. The germline V gene has CDR1 MNHNY and CDR2 SVGAGI (reference sequence). The CDR3 loop reads CASSPSYEQYF. The CDR3 DNA follows: TGTGCCAGCAGTCCTTCCTACGAGCAGTACTTC.

This sequence joins TRBV4-1 and TRBJ1-2; the D gene is possibly TRBD1 (6 bases). The V end lost 1 base, the J end lost 4 bases, and 13 bases lay between the germline ends. Germline CDR1 and CDR2: MGHRA and YSYEKL. The CDR3 totals 15 residues. The CDR3 bases are TGCGCCAGCAGCCAAGGTCCAGGGGAGGCCTATGGCTACACCTTC. The encoded protein is CASSQGPGEAYGYTF.

V and J are TRBV28 and TRBJ1-6; TRBD1 is a possible D gene (6 bases). V lost 2 bases, J lost 11 bases, and 13 bases lay in between. Germline V gene lookup returns CDR1 MDHEN and CDR2 SYDVKM. The CDR3 runs to 14 residues. CDR3: CASSLGNAGAPLHF. DNA for the CDR3: TGTGCCAGCAGTTTAGGAAATGCAGGGGCACCCCTCCACTTT.